The clone carrying this TCR beta chain was seen at least ten times. TCRdb recomputed calls from the 5' RACE reads with MiXCR, one row per CDR3 protein. The sample shows some 240,000 distinct CDR3 sequences, around 9.1% of them seen only once. The sample comes from a study of CD8 T cells in ankylosing spondylitis. Germline V gene lookup returns CDR1 DFQATT and CDR2 SNEGSKA (reference sequence). V dropped 1 base and J dropped 4 bases, with 13 bases sitting between them. There are 14 residues in the CDR3. The sequenced sample consisted of blood, either unsorted or a sorted T cell fraction (not recorded which). The chain carries TRBV20-1 and TRBJ2-5; D is unresolved. This TCR was recovered from a male donor with ankylosing spondylitis or in good health (not recorded which). The CDR3 DNA reads as TGCAGTGCTAGAGTTTCGACCGGGCGAGAGACCCAGTACTTC. It translates to CSARVSTGRETQYF.